The clone carrying this T cell receptor (beta chain) has a count of ten or more. What it binds is not known. TCRdb re-analysed the reads in MiXCR, keeping a single row per CDR3 protein. The table has hundreds of thousands of distinct CDR3 sequences, roughly 9.3% seen once. These data originate in a study of T cell repertoires in cytomegalovirus infection. Study as a whole: Evidence of both CMV infection and a matching HLA type came from public TCR beta signatures. Notes on the study in general: HLA-C-restricted CMV clonotypes gave the most frequent clonotype in two of eight donors.

The trim removed 9 bases at V and 6 bases at J, leaving 5 bases unmatched. CDR1 is SNHLY, CDR2 FYNNEI, per germline. The CDR3 is 12 residues long. This chain links TRBV2 with TRBJ2-1; the match to TRBD2 covers 7 bases. This receptor was taken from a human donor in good health (CMV status not recorded). Some clones in this sample may be carry-over from other donors' samples. Sample: PBMCs. The chain's CDR3 is CASTGLINEQFF. The CDR3, as DNA: TGTGCCAGTACGGGACTAATCAATGAGCAGTTCTTC. The full variable domain, in which reference TRBV2 and TRBJ2-1 provide the parts outside the CDR3, is EPEVTQTPSHQVTQMGQEVILRCVPISNHLYFYWYRQILGQKVEFLVSFYNNEISEKSEIFDDQFSVERPDGSNFTLKIRSTKLEDSAMYFCASTGLINEQFFGPGTRLTVL.